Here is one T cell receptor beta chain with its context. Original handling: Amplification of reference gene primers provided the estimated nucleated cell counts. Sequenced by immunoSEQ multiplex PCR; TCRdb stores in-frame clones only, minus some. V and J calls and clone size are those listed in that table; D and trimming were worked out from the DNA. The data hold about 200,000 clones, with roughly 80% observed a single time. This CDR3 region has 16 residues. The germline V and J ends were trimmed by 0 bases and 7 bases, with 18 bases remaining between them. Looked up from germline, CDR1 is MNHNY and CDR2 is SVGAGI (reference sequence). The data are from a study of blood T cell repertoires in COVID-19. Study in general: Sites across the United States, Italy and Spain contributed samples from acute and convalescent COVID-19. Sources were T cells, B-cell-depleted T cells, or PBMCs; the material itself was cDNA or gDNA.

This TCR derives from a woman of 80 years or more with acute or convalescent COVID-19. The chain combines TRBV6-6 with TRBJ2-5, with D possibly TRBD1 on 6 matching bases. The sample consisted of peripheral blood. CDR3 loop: CASSYSQGPSQGTQYF. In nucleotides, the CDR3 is TGTGCCAGCAGTTACTCGCAGGGGCCCTCCCAGGGGACCCAGTACTTC.